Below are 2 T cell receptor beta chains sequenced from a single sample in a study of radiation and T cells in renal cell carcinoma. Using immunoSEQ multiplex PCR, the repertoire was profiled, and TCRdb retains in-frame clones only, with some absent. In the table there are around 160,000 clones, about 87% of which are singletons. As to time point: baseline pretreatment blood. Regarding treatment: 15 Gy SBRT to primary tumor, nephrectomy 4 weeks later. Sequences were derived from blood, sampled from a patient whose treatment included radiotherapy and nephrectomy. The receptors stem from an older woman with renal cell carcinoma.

The chain's CDR3 is CASSPRASGPTDTQYF. The CDR3 region has the DNA TGTGCCAGTAGTCCTCGAGCTAGCGGACCCACAGATACGCAGTATTTT. J is TRBJ2-3 and V is TRBV19, with 7 positions matching TRBD2. Looked up from germline, CDR1 is LNHDA and CDR2 is SQIVND (reference sequence). This CDR3 has 16 residues. V trimming: 5 bases; J trimming: 2 bases; junction bases outside the gene matches: 10.

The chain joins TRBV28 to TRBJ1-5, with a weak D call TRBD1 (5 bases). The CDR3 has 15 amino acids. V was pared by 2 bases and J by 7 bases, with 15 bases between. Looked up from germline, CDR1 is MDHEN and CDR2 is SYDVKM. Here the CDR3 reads CASSLPRGGGQPQHF. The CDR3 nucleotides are TGTGCCAGCAGTTTACCCCGGGGGGGAGGACAGCCCCAGCATTTT.